This entry lists 16 T cell receptor beta chains sequenced from one sample in a study of patients and donors after allogeneic stem cell transplantation. TCRdb recomputed calls from the RT-PCR reads with MiXCR, one row per CDR3 protein. The profile covers 800,000 to 1,000,000 distinct CDR3 sequences, with roughly 18% appearing a single time and roughly 6.4% taken by the ten largest. Sample: blood, either unsorted or a sorted T cell fraction (not recorded which). These receptors were taken from a human donor who was either an allogeneic HSCT recipient or a stem cell or donor lymphocyte infusion donor (not recorded which). It is not recorded whose cells these are; they may come from a transplant donor.

The chain joins TRBV3-1 to TRBJ2-7; D is possibly TRBD1 or TRBD2 (5 bases each). V dropped 4 bases and J dropped 3 bases, with 13 bases sitting between them. CDR1 and CDR2 from the germline V gene are LGHDT and YNNKEL (reference sequence). The CDR3 runs to 14 residues. The DNA of the CDR3 is TGTGCCAGCAGCCGATGGTGGGGGTACTACGAGCAGTACTTC. It is translated as CASSRWWGYYEQYF.

This clonotype was detected a few times. The CDR3, as DNA: TGTGCCAGCAGCCCAGGGACAGGGGTTTACACCTTC. Residues: CASSPGTGVYTF. The V call is TRBV5-6, the J call TRBJ1-2; 10 positions agree with TRBD1. This CDR3 contains 12 residues. Per the germline V gene, CDR1 is SGHDT and CDR2 is YYEEEE. J was trimmed by 11 bases and V by 4 bases; bases with no gene match: 5. Full variable domain (remainder filled in from reference TRBV5-6 and TRBJ1-2): DAGVTQSPTHLIKTRGQQVTLRCSPKSGHDTVSWYQQALGQGPQFIFQYYEEEERQRGNFPDRFSGHQFPNYSSELNVNALLLGDSALYLCASSPGTGVYTFGSGTRLTVV.

The chain combines TRBV27 with TRBJ2-1; a possible D gene is TRBD2 (5 bases). The V gene's germline CDR1 is MNHEY and CDR2 SMNVEV (reference sequence). Trimming took off 3 bases at V and 0 bases at J, with 24 bases between the two ends. The CDR3 is 20 amino acids. The CDR3 region is CASSLFKEVPSMSSYNEQFF. CDR3 coding DNA: TGTGCCAGCAGTTTGTTTAAGGAGGTTCCATCTATGAGCTCCTACAATGAGCAGTTCTTC.

The CDR3 DNA reads TGCAGTGCTGGGGCGGCAGGGAAGAACTATGGCTACACCTTC. Translating gives CSAGAAGKNYGYTF. J is TRBJ1-2 and V is TRBV20-1; possible D gene TRBD1, 5 bases. This CDR3 is built from 14 residues. Trimming pared 5 bases from V and 2 bases from J, leaving 15 bases between. In germline, CDR1 is DFQATT, CDR2 SNEGSKA (reference sequence).

The chain employs TRBV9 and TRBJ2-5; 11 positions agree with TRBD2. CDR3 size: 15 residues. The germline CDR1 and CDR2 sequences are SGDLS and YYNGEE. V shed 3 bases and J 4 bases; nucleotides not matched to a gene: 5. The CDR3 DNA is TGTGCCAGCAGCGCCGGGGGACTAGCGGCAGAGACCCAGTACTTC. Its protein product is CASSAGGLAAETQYF.

This clonotype has a handful of counts. V is TRBV29-1 and J is TRBJ2-2, with D maybe TRBD2 (5 bases). The V and J ends lost 6 bases and 1 base respectively, with 15 bases between them. The CDR3 is 15 residues long. Per the germline V gene, CDR1 is SQVTM and CDR2 is ANQGSEA. This CDR3 is CSVASGKRNTGELFF. DNA of the CDR3: TGCAGCGTCGCTTCGGGGAAGAGGAACACCGGGGAGCTGTTTTTT.

The chain is built from TRBV5-1 and TRBJ1-5; D might be TRBD1 (5 bases). The CDR3 is made up of 17 amino acids. Between the trimmed V and J ends, which lost 4 bases and 0 bases, there was a span of 17 bases. Looked up from germline, CDR1 is SGHRS and CDR2 is YFSETQ. The CDR3 DNA follows: TGCGCCAGCAGCCCACGTCCCCGACAGTATAGCAATCAGCCCCAGCATTTT. Translation gives CASSPRPRQYSNQPQHF.

This clonotype has just a few counts. The rearrangement joins TRBV6-2 or TRBV6-3 to TRBJ2-1, with 9 nucleotides matching TRBD1. Germline-derived CDR1 and CDR2 are MNHEY and SVGEGT. The CDR3 is 14 residues long. V lost 2 bases to trimming and J lost 6 bases; unmatched junction nucleotides: 2. CDR3 DNA: TGTGCCAGCAGTTACCGGGACAGGGTCAATGAGCAGTTCTTC. Its translation: CASSYRDRVNEQFF.

The chain recombines TRBV10-3 with TRBJ2-1; 13 bases match TRBD2. V trimming: 10 bases; J trimming: 7 bases; junction bases outside the gene matches: 7. The V gene's germline CDR1 is ENHRY and CDR2 SYGVKD. This CDR3 is built from 14 residues. CDR3: CATQGLAGKNEQFF. The CDR3 nucleotides read TGTGCCACCCAGGGACTAGCGGGGAAGAATGAGCAGTTCTTC.

Only a few counts were recorded for this clonotype. The V call is TRBV12-5, the J call TRBJ2-4, with D perhaps given as TRBD1 or TRBD2 (5 bases each). There are 13 residues in the CDR3. Germline values: CDR1 LGHNT, CDR2 FRNRAP. V lost 9 bases and J lost 0, with 9 bases in between. CDR3 loop: CASGTLAKNIQYF. The CDR3 DNA reads as TGTGCTAGCGGGACCCTAGCCAAAAACATTCAGTACTTC.

This clonotype has a handful of counts. CDR3 loop: CASSRGGGAGNEQFF. The CDR3 coding sequence is TGCGCCAGCAGCCGAGGTGGGGGGGCTGGGAATGAGCAGTTCTTC. The V call is TRBV4-1, the J call TRBJ2-1; perhaps TRBD2 as D (7 bases). CDR1 is MGHRA and CDR2 is YSYEKL in the germline V gene. The length of the CDR3 is 15 residues. V gave up 4 bases and J gave up 7 bases, with 17 bases separating them.

The chain joins TRBV27 to TRBJ2-1; TRBD1 is a possible D gene (5 bases). Trimming removed 2 bases at V and 0 bases at J, with 14 bases between. The germline V gene encodes CDR1 MNHEY and CDR2 SMNVEV (reference sequence). CDR3 size: 17 residues. The CDR3 protein is CASSLDPSGRSYNEQFF. The CDR3 coding sequence is TGTGCCAGCAGTTTAGATCCCTCAGGGCGCTCCTACAATGAGCAGTTCTTC.

Concerning this clonotype itself: One junction end does not reproduce the germline sequence, and a read error may be involved. The chain couples TRBV28 to TRBJ2-7; D is undetermined. Germline V CDR1 and CDR2: MDHEN, SYDVKM. The CDR3 is 14 amino acids. The CDR3 DNA reads as TGTGCCAGCAGGCAAGAAAACCTCTCCCACGAGCAGTACTTC. Amino acid sequence: CASRQENLSHEQYF.

As DNA, the CDR3 is TGTGCCAGCAGTTGGGGACAGGGGGTGACGACCCAGTACTTC. It translates to CASSWGQGVTTQYF. The chain recombines TRBV27 with TRBJ2-5; 11 nucleotides line up with TRBD1. Per germline, CDR1 MNHEY and CDR2 SMNVEV (reference sequence). This CDR3 spans 14 amino acids. Unmatched junction bases numbered 5, after V lost 4 bases and J lost 7 bases.

The genes are TRBV10-3 and TRBJ1-2, with D possibly being TRBD1 (5 bases). Germline values: CDR1 ENHRY, CDR2 SYGVKD. The CDR3 loop spans 13 amino acids. V was cut by 5 bases and J by 6 bases, with 13 bases left in between. CDR3 amino acids: CAISKQGFHGYTF. The CDR3 DNA follows: TGTGCCATCAGTAAGCAGGGATTCCATGGCTACACCTTC.

The rearrangement joins TRBV5-1 to TRBJ1-1, with D unclear. CDR1 is SGHRS, CDR2 YFSETQ, per germline. The length of the CDR3 is 14 residues. V was clipped by 4 bases and J by 4 bases, with 14 bases between them. DNA for the CDR3: TGCGCCAGCAGCCTCCCCGGTCGTTTCACTGAAGCTTTCTTT. Translated, it gives CASSLPGRFTEAFF. Looking up the rest from reference TRBV5-1 and TRBJ1-1 gives the full variable domain: KAGVTQTPRYLIKTRGQQVTLSCSPISGHRSVSWYQQTPGQGLQFLFEYFSETQRNKGNFPGRFSGRQFSNSRSEMNVSTLELGDSALYLCASSLPGRFTEAFFGQGTRLTVV.